Listed below are T cell receptor beta chains from one sample, sequenced in a study of CD8 T cells in ankylosing spondylitis. Each CDR3 protein is one row after TCRdb ran MiXCR on the 5' RACE reads. This table holds 150,000 to 200,000 distinct CDR3 sequences, about 17% found once. The specimen sequenced was blood, either unsorted or a sorted T cell fraction (not recorded which). These receptors were collected from a male donor with ankylosing spondylitis or in good health (not recorded which). Each CDR3 is given with its conserved first and last residue. The order of the fields is V gene, CDR3 protein.

>TRBV14
CASSPRTGSAGELFF
>TRBV20-1
CSARVRGQPSYEQYF
>TRBV19
CASRPAWEGTNTGELFF
>TRBV3-1
CASSQPLTMNTEAFF
>TRBV3-1
CASSLGQKLAKNIQYF
>TRBV6-5
CAAGQGNQPQHF
>TRBV5-1
CASSVGQLTGANVLTF
>TRBV20-1
CSAPGDQPGDEQFF
>TRBV14
CASSSGLWSTDTQYF
>TRBV5-6
CASSLATQVREDEQFF
>TRBV10-1
CASSEGGTAGNTIYF
>TRBV6-5
CASSYGSGGHEQYF
>TRBV5-1
CASSLEGALRAEAFF
>TRBV5-1
CASSLFGIDEQFF
>TRBV28
CASSLFPRGDTQYF
>TRBV28
CASTDPRGSPYNEQFF
>TRBV24-1
CATSEGTSGTDTQYF
>TRBV20-1
CSASPPGLAGTLRGEQYF
>TRBV27
CASQGQGFRGYTF
>TRBV6-5
CASSFSSGAGELFF
>TRBV25-1
CASSERGRAYNEQFF
>TRBV5-1
CASSLGYWGEGAEAFF
>TRBV5-1
CASSLGSTRAFF
>TRBV2
CASSRTVISTDTQYF
>TRBV29-1
CSVEADSYEQYF
>TRBV6-5
CASSSPPREKLFF
>TRBV11-2
CASSSPGVNTEAFF
>TRBV3-1
CASSPPTPYEQYF
>TRBV28
CASSSPGDMSPNYGYTF
>TRBV28
CASSTHWGAENEQFF
>TRBV20-1
CSGTPKGARDEQFF
>TRBV24-1
CATSDLGDRGLKTQYF
>TRBV5-5
CASIETRGSDTQYF
>TRBV24-1
CATSDKTLGSYEQYF
>TRBV5-1
CASIPLPESYEQYF
>TRBV28
CASSRGGQGSYEQYF
>TRBV15
CATSGRLAGIHNEQFF
>TRBV18
CASSFQGRESTEAFF
>TRBV18
CASSPGQSPPGTQYF
>TRBV12-3/TRBV12-4
CANGSGTGYF
>TRBV27
CASSSWTADTQYF
>TRBV29-1
CSVEGLAGASTDTQYF
>TRBV29-1
CSVKRDLGSYNEQFF
>TRBV20-1
CSATAGTSGFQETQYF
>TRBV20-1
CSAEQGRGLAATNEQFF
>TRBV20-1
CSANRRTGKGADTQYF
>TRBV29-1
CSVLAGVETQYF
>TRBV20-1
CSARDRQGGYGYTF
>TRBV20-1
CSAKTQGASKNIQYF
>TRBV6-5
CASSYSAPGGIGAYEQYF
>TRBV28
CASSPGQSSYEQYF
>TRBV4-1
CASSQGWDREREKLFF
>TRBV19
CATNSGSGYNEQFF
>TRBV5-1
CASSLDTGDYNEQFF
>TRBV20-1
CSARKPRGVVNTEAFF
>TRBV2
CASNQAGTTRSGYTF
>TRBV6-5
CATTRQGNYGYTF